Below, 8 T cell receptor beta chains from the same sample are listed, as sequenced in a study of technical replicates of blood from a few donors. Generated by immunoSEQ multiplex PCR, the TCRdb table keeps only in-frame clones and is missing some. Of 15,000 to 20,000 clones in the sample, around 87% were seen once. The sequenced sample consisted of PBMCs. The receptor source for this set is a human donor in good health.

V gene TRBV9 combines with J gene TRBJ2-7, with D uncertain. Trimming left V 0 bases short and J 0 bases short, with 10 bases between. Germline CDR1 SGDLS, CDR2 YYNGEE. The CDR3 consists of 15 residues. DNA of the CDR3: TGTGCCAGCAGCGTAGGCGGCTCCGACTCCTACGAGCAGTACTTC. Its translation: CASSVGGSDSYEQYF.

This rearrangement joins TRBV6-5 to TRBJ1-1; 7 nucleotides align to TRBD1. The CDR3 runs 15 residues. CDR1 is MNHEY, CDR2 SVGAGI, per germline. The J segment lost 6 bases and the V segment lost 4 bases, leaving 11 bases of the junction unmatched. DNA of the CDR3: TGTGCCAGCAGTTCGAAGACAGGGACCAGGGCTGAAGCTTTCTTT. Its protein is CASSSKTGTRAEAFF.

The CDR3 region has the DNA TGTGCCAGCAGCGCGGCCGGGACAGGGTGGACTCAGCCCCAGCATTTT. This encodes CASSAAGTGWTQPQHF. The chain uses TRBV5-6 and TRBJ1-5, with TRBD1 matching over 9 bases. V gave up 4 bases and J gave up 6 bases; unmatched junction bases: 11. Per germline, CDR1 SGHDT and CDR2 YYEEEE. The CDR3 has 16 residues.

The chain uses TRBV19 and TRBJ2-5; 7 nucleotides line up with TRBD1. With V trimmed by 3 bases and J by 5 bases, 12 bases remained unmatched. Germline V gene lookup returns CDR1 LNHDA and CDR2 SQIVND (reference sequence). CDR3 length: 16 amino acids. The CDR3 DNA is TGTGCCAGTAGTATGTCCCCCCGACAGGGAATGGAGACCCAGTACTTC. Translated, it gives CASSMSPRQGMETQYF. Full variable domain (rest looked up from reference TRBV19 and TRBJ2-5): DGGITQSPKYLFRKEGQNVTLSCEQNLNHDAMYWYRQDPGQGLRLIYYSQIVNDFQKGDIAEGYSVSREKKESFPLTVTSAQKNPTAFYLCASSMSPRQGMETQYFGPGTRLLVL.

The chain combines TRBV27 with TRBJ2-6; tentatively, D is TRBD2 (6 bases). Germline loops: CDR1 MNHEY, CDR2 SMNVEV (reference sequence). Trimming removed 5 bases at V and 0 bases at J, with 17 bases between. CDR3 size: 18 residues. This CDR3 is CASSPDRTGSSGANVLTF. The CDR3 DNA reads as TGTGCCAGCAGTCCAGACCGGACCGGGAGCTCTGGGGCCAACGTCCTGACTTTC.

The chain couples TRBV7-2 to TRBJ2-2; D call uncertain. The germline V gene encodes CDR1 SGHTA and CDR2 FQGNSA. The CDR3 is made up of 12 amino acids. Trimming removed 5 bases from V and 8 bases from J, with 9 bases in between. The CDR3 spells CASSPFVGELFF. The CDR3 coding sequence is TGTGCCAGCAGCCCCTTCGTGGGGGAGCTGTTTTTT.

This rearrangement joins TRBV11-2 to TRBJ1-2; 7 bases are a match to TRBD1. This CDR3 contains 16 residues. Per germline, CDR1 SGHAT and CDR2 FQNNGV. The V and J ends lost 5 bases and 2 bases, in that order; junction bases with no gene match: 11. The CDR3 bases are TGTGCCAGCAGCGAGTTTACAGGGGCAACCAACTATGGCTACACCTTC. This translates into CASSEFTGATNYGYTF. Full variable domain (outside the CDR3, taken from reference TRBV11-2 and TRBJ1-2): EAGVAQSPRYKIIEKRQSVAFWCNPISGHATLYWYQQILGQGPKLLIQFQNNGVVDDSQLPKDRFSAERLKGVDSTLKIQPAKLEDSAVYLCASSEFTGATNYGYTFGSGTRLTVV.

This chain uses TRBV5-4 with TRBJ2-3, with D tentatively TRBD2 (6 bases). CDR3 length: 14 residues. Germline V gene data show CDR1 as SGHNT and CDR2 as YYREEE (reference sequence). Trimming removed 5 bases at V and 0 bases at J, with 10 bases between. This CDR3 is CASSWDFSTDTQYF. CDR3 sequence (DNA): TGTGCCAGCAGTTGGGACTTTAGCACAGATACGCAGTATTTT.